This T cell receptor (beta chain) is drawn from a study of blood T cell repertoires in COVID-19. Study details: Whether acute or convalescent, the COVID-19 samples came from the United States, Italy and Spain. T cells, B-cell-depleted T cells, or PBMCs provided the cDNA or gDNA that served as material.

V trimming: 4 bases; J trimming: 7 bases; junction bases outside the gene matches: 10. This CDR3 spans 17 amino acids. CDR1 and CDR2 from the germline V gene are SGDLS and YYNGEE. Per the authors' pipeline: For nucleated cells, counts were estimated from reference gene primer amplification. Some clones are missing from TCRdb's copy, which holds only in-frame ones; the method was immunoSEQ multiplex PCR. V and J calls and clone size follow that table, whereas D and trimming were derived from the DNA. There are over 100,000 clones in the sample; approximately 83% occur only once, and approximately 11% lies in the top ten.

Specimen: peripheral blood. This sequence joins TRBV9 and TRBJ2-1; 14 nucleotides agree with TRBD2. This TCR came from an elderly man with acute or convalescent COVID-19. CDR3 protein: CASSPNGLAGGGNEQFF. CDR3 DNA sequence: TGTGCCAGCAGCCCCAACGGACTAGCGGGAGGCGGAAATGAGCAGTTCTTC.